The T cell receptor beta chain described here comes from a study of CD8 T cells in ankylosing spondylitis. TCRdb itself ran the 5' RACE reads through MiXCR, one entry per CDR3 protein. The sample lists about 39,000 distinct CDR3 sequences, 10% to 13% occurring once. Trimming removed 6 bases from V and 2 bases from J, with 11 bases in between. The CDR3 spans 14 residues. The chain employs TRBV12-3 or TRBV12-4 and TRBJ1-3, with D hard to call. The source is a male donor with ankylosing spondylitis or in good health (not recorded which). Material: blood, either unsorted or a sorted T cell fraction (not recorded which). This CDR3 reads CASSPPGPGNTIYF. DNA for the CDR3: TGTGCCAGCAGCCCGCCGGGCCCTGGAAACACCATATATTTT.